These 9 T cell receptor beta chains originate from one sample sequenced in a study of cytomegalovirus exposure and HLA in healthy donors. Amplification used 60 Vbeta primers and 13 Jbeta primers. Sequenced by immunoSEQ multiplex PCR; TCRdb stores in-frame clones only, minus some. The sample includes 130,000 to 150,000 clones, roughly three quarters of them seen just once. Sequencing was performed on PBMCs. The receptors were gathered from a female donor in good health and CMV-seronegative.

This clone has just a few counts. V and J are TRBV5-1 and TRBJ1-1; no reliable D call. From germline, CDR1 is SGHRS and CDR2 YFSETQ. Trimming shortened V by 4 bases and J by 1 base, and 8 bases separated the two germline ends. The CDR3 spans 13 residues. The CDR3 sequence: CASSPFQNTEAFF. The CDR3 DNA follows: TGCGCCAGCAGCCCATTTCAGAACACTGAAGCTTTCTTT.

The V and J genes are TRBV15 and TRBJ2-5, with D hard to call. Trimming took 0 bases from V and 6 from J, leaving 5 bases between them. The CDR3 consists of 12 residues. Looked up from germline, CDR1 is LNHNV and CDR2 is YYDKDF (reference sequence). CDR3: CATSRDYKTQYF. DNA of the CDR3: TGTGCCACCAGCAGAGATTATAAGACCCAGTACTTC.

This clone was detected only once. This rearrangement joins TRBV30 to TRBJ1-1; D is ambiguous. Germline CDR1 reads GTSNPN; CDR2 reads SVGIG (reference sequence). The CDR3 spans 14 residues. The V and J ends lost 3 bases and 1 base respectively, with 12 bases between them. Here the CDR3 DNA reads TGTGCCTGGAGCACACACAGTGGGAACACTGAAGCTTTCTTT. As protein: CAWSTHSGNTEAFF.

The V call is TRBV15, the J call TRBJ1-1, with D hard to call. V dropped 1 base and J dropped 1 base, with 10 bases sitting between them. CDR3 size: 15 residues. Germline values: CDR1 LNHNV, CDR2 YYDKDF (reference sequence). The CDR3 here is CATSRAGGRNTEAFF. The CDR3 DNA is TGTGCCACCAGCAGAGCCGGAGGGAGGAACACTGAAGCTTTCTTT. Looking up the rest from reference TRBV15 and TRBJ1-1 gives the full variable domain: DAMVIQNPRYQVTQFGKPVTLSCSQTLNHNVMYWYQQKSSQAPKLLFHYYDKDFNNEADTPDNFQSRRPNTSFCFLDIRSPGLGDTAMYLCATSRAGGRNTEAFFGQGTRLTVV.

The genes are TRBV29-1 and TRBJ2-5; no reliable D call. V was trimmed by 4 bases and J by 1 base, leaving 7 bases between them. The germline V gene has CDR1 SQVTM and CDR2 ANQGSEA. The CDR3 contains 12 residues. CDR3 region: CSVAHGQETQYF. In DNA form, the CDR3 reads TGCAGCGTTGCGCACGGCCAAGAGACCCAGTACTTC.

The V call is TRBV10-3, the J call TRBJ1-1, with D perhaps matching TRBD1 (5 bases). The CDR3 is made up of 13 amino acids. With 6 bases removed from V and 1 base from J, the gap between germline ends came to 9 bases. Germline V gene sequence: CDR1 ENHRY, CDR2 SYGVKD. The chain's CDR3 is CAIRGDSNTEAFF. The CDR3 nucleotides are TGTGCCATCAGAGGGGACTCGAACACTGAAGCTTTCTTT.

This chain uses TRBV10-3 with TRBJ2-5; D is undetermined. CDR3 length: 16 amino acids. Between the trimmed V and J ends, which lost 5 bases and 0 bases, there was a span of 16 bases. The germline V gene has CDR1 ENHRY and CDR2 SYGVKD. The DNA of the CDR3 is TGTGCCATCAGTTCCCGCCGAGTGTTGGACCAAGAGACCCAGTACTTC. This codes for CAISSRRVLDQETQYF.

This chain uses TRBV5-8 with TRBJ2-5; TRBD2 agrees at 8 bases. This CDR3 spans 19 amino acids. From germline, CDR1 is SGHTS and CDR2 YDEGEE. The V and J ends lost 4 bases and 1 base, in that order; junction bases with no gene match: 18. For the CDR3, the DNA is TGTGCCAGCAGCGACCCCTATCCGCGCGGGGGGCCCGTCCAAGAGACCCAGTACTTC. Its protein product is CASSDPYPRGGPVQETQYF.

This chain joins TRBV28 and TRBJ1-2, with 7 bases that match TRBD1. Trimming at V came to 6 bases and at J to 0 bases, leaving 1 base not matched to a gene. The CDR3 consists of 13 residues. Germline CDR1 MDHEN, CDR2 SYDVKM. CDR3 residues: CASRTGANYGYTF. CDR3 sequence (DNA): TGTGCCAGCAGAACAGGGGCTAACTATGGCTACACCTTC.